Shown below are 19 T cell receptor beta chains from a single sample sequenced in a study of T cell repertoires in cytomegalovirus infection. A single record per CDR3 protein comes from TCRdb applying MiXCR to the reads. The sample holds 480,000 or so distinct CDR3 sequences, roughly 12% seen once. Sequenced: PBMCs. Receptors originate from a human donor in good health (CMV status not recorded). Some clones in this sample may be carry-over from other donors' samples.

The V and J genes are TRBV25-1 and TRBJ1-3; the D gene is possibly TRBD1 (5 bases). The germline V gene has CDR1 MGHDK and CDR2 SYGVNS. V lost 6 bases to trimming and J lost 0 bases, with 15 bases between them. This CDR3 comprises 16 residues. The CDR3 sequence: CASSKSTALSGNTIYF. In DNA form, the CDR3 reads TGTGCCAGCAGCAAGTCGACAGCCCTCTCTGGAAACACCATATATTTT.

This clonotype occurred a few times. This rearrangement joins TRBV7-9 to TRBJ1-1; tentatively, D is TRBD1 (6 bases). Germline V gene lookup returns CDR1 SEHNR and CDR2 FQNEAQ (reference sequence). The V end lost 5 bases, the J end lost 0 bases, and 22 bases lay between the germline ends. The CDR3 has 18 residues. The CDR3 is CASSRGQLTTAMNTEAFF. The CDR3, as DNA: TGTGCCAGCAGCAGAGGACAGCTAACTACGGCGATGAACACTGAAGCTTTCTTT.

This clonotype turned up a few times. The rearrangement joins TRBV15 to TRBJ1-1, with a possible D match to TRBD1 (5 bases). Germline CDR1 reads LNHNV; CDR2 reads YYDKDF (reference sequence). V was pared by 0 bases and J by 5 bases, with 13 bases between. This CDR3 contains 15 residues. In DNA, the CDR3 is TGTGCCACCAGCAGAGAAAGGGGCGAGGGGACTGAAGCTTTCTTT. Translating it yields CATSRERGEGTEAFF.

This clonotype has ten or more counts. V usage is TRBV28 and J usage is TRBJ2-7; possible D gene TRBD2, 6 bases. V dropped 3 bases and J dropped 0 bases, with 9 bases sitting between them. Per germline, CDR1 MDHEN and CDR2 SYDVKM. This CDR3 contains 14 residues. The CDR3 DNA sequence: TGTGCCAGCAGTTTGGTAGCGGTCTCCTACGAGCAGTACTTC. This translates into CASSLVAVSYEQYF. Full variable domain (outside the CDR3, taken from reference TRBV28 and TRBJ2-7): DVKVTQSSRYLVKRTGEKVFLECVQDMDHENMFWYRQDPGLGLRLIYFSYDVKMKEKGDIPEGYSVSREKKERFSLILESASTNQTSMYLCASSLVAVSYEQYFGPGTRLTVT.

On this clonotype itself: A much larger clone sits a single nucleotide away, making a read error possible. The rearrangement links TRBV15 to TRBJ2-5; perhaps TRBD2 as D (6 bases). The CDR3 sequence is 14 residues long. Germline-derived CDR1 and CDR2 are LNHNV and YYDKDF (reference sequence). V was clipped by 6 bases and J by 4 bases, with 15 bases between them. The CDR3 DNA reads TGTGCCACCAGAAGTGGGGGGACGGGAGAGACCCAGTACTTC. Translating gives CATRSGGTGETQYF.

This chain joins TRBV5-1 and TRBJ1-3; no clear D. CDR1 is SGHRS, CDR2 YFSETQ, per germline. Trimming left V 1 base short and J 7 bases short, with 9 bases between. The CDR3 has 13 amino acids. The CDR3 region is CASSLTSRNTIYF. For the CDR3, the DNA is TGCGCCAGCAGCTTGACCTCCCGGAACACCATATATTTT.

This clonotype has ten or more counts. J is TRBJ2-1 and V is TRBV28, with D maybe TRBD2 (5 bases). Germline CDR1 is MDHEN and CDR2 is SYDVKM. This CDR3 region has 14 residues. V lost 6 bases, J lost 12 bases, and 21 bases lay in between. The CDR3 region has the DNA TGTGCCAGCAGCTCACAAGGTGAGGGAGTCGTGCAGTTCTTC. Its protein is CASSSQGEGVVQFF.

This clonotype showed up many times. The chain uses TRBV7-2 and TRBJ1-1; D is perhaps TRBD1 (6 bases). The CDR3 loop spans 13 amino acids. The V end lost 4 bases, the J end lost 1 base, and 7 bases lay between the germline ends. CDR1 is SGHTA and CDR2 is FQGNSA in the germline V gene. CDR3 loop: CASSSDRNTEAFF. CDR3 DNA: TGTGCCAGCAGCTCGGACAGGAACACTGAAGCTTTCTTT.

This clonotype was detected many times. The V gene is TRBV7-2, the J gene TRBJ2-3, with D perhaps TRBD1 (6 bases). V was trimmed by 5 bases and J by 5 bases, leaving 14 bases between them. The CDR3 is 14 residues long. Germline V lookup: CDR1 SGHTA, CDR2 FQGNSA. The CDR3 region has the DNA TGTGCCAGCAGCGCCACAGGGCCGGGAGATACGCAGTATTTT. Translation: CASSATGPGDTQYF.

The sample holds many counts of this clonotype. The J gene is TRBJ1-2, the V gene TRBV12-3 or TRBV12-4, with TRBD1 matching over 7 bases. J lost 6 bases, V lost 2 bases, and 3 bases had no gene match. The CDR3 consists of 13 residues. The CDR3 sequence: CASSLRDRDGYTF. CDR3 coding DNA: TGTGCCAGCAGTTTAAGAGACAGGGATGGCTACACCTTC.

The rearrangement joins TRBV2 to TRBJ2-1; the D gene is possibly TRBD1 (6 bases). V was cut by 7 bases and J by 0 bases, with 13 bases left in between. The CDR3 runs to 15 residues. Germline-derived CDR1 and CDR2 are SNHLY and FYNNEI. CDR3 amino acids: CASTKGVSSYNEQFF. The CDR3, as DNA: TGTGCCAGCACTAAGGGGGTGAGCTCCTACAATGAGCAGTTCTTC.

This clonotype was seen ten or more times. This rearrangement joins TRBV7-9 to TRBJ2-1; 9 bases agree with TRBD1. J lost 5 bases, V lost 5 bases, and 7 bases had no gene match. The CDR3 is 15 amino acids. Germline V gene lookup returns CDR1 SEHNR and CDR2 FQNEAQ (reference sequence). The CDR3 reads CASSPRTGEDNEQFF. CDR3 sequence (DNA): TGTGCCAGCAGCCCCAGGACAGGGGAGGACAATGAGCAGTTCTTC.

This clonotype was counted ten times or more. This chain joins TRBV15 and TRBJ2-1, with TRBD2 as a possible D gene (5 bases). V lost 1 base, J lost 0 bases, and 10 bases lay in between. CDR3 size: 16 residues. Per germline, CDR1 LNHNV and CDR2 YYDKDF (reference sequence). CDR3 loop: CATSRGKDFSYNEQFF. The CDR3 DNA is TGTGCCACCAGCAGAGGCAAGGACTTCTCCTACAATGAGCAGTTCTTC.

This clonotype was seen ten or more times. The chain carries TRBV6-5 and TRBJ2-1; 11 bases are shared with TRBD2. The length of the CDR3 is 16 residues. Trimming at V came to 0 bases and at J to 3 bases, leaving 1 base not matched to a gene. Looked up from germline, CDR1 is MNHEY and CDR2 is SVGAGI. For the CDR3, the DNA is TGTGCCAGCAGTTACTCGGGGACTAGCGGCTACAATGAGCAGTTCTTC. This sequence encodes CASSYSGTSGYNEQFF.

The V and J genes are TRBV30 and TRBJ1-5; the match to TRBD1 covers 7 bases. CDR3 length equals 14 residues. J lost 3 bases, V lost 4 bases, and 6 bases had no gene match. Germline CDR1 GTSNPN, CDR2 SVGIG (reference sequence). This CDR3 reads CAWNPGQTNQPQHF. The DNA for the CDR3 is TGTGCCTGGAACCCGGGACAGACCAATCAGCCCCAGCATTTT.

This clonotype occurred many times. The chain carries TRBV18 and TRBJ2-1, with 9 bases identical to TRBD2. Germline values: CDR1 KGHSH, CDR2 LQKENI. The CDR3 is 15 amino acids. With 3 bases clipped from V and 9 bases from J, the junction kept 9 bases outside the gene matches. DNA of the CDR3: TGTGCCAGCTCACCCTCTGCGGGGGGGCTTAGTGAGCAGTTCTTC. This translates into CASSPSAGGLSEQFF.

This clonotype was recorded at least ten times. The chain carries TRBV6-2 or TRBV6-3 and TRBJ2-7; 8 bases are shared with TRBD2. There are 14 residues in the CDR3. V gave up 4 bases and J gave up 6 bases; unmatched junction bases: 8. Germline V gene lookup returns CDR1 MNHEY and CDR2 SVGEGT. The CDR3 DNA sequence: TGTGCCAGCAGTTTAGGGACTAGTACCGCCGAGCAGTACTTC. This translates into CASSLGTSTAEQYF.

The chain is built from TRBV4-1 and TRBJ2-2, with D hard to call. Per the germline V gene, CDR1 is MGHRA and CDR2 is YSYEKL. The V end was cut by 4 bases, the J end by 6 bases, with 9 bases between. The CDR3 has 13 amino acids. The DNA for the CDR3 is TGCGCCAGCAGCCCCGACCCGGCCGGGGAGCTGTTTTTT. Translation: CASSPDPAGELFF.

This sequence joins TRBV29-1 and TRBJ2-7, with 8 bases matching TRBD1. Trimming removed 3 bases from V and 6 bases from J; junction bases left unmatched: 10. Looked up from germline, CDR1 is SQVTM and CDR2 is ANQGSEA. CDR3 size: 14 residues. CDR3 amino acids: CSVEVDRGQVEQYF. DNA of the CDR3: TGCAGCGTTGAGGTAGACAGGGGACAAGTCGAGCAGTACTTC.